Listed below are T cell receptor beta chains from one sample, sequenced in a study of identical twins. TCRdb reprocessed the 5' RACE reads with MiXCR, giving one entry per CDR3 protein. The table records about 550,000 distinct CDR3 sequences, more than 20% of them present only once. These data also featured in a second study, about yellow fever vaccine responses in identical twins.

The specimen sequenced was CD4+ T cells sorted from blood. The source is a woman younger than 35 in good health. Both conserved end residues are part of each CDR3. A D gene is named only where the DNA matches it firmly. Clone size is not always given. Where it is, it says once, few, many or a class for expanded clones.

NA	TRBV28	NA	11	TRBJ2-7	CASSFSSEQYF	TGTGCCAGCAGTTTTTCGAGTGAGCAGTACTTC
NA	TRBV28	many	12	TRBJ2-5	CASSLRKETQYF	TGTGCCAGCAGTTTAAGAAAAGAGACCCAGTACTTC
NA	TRBV20-1	NA	12	TRBJ2-1	CSARDRPLGQFF	TGCAGTGCTAGAGATCGACCGCTGGGGCAGTTCTTC
NA	TRBV2	few	12	TRBJ2-7	CASTQSVYEQYF	TGTGCCAGCACCCAGAGCGTGTACGAGCAGTACTTC
TRBD1	TRBV5-1	few	14	TRBJ2-5	CASSSGQGKETQYF	TGCGCCAGCAGCTCTGGACAGGGGAAAGAGACCCAGTACTTC
NA	TRBV12-3/TRBV12-4	few	14	TRBJ1-6	CASSSDRTNSPLHF	TGTGCCAGCAGTTCCGACAGAACCAACTCACCCCTCCACTTT
NA	TRBV7-6	NA	14	TRBJ2-5	CASSPGTKQGTQYF	TGTGCCAGCAGCCCTGGGACAAAACAGGGGACCCAGTACTTC
TRBD1	TRBV27	few	16	TRBJ1-2	CASSSSWTGGFYGYTF	TGTGCCAGCAGTTCCTCGTGGACAGGGGGCTTCTATGGCTACACCTTC
NA	TRBV5-1	NA	12	TRBJ2-3	CASTGHGDTQYF	TGCGCCAGCACGGGGCATGGGGATACGCAGTATTTT
NA	TRBV9	few	15	TRBJ2-3	CASSARDFRTDTQYF	TGTGCCAGCAGCGCGAGGGACTTCCGCACAGATACGCAGTATTTT
NA	TRBV12-3/TRBV12-4	NA	16	TRBJ2-3	CASSLDGTLFTDTQYF	TGTGCCAGCAGTTTAGACGGGACATTATTTACAGATACGCAGTATTTT
NA	TRBV28	NA	14	TRBJ2-1	CASRSGGFSNEQFF	TGTGCCAGCCGGTCGGGCGGGTTCTCCAATGAGCAGTTCTTC
TRBD1	TRBV20-1	NA	14	TRBJ1-2	CSAISQGARYGYTF	TGCAGTGCTATCTCACAGGGGGCAAGATATGGCTACACCTTC
TRBD1	TRBV2	NA	15	TRBJ1-2	CASNEGGQGGDGYTF	TGTGCCAGCAACGAGGGGGGACAGGGCGGGGATGGCTACACCTTC
NA	TRBV5-1	NA	15	TRBJ2-1	CASSPTQYSYNEQFF	TGCGCCAGCAGCCCCACCCAGTACTCCTACAATGAGCAGTTCTTC
NA	TRBV7-2	few	12	TRBJ2-7	CASSLGYREQYF	TGTGCCAGCAGCTTAGGTTATCGCGAGCAGTACTTC
NA	TRBV18	few	13	TRBJ1-6	CASSEQENSPLHF	TGTGCCAGCTCTGAACAGGAAAATTCACCCCTCCACTTT
TRBD2	TRBV11-1	NA	18	TRBJ2-3	CASSLVGTSGSNTDTQYF	TGTGCCAGCAGCTTAGTGGGGACTAGCGGGAGTAACACAGATACGCAGTATTTT
TRBD1	TRBV12-3/TRBV12-4	NA	15	TRBJ2-5	CASSLQGAVKETQYF	TGTGCCAGCAGTCTACAGGGGGCGGTCAAAGAGACCCAGTACTTC
NA	TRBV28	NA	14	TRBJ2-7	CASVGVDTPYEQYF	TGTGCCAGCGTTGGAGTAGACACTCCCTACGAGCAGTACTTC